The 3 T cell receptor beta chains below come from one sample, sequenced in a study of PD-1 blockade in classical Hodgkin lymphoma. TCRdb keeps only in-frame clones here, not all; method: immunoSEQ multiplex PCR. The sample lists more than 90,000 clones; 81% were seen once. The patients all showed relapse after autologous stem cell transplantation, while their brentuximab vedotin exposure varied. The specimen was peripheral blood mononuclear cells (PBMCs), collected before the second cycle of nivolumab. Receptor source: a human donor with classical Hodgkin lymphoma.

This clone was found a few times. V usage is TRBV27 and J usage is TRBJ2-6; no definite D call. V shed 7 bases and J shed 4 bases, with 8 bases lying between them. There are 13 residues in the CDR3. Germline-derived CDR1 and CDR2 are MNHEY and SMNVEV (reference sequence). CDR3 region: CASTPSGANVLTF. CDR3 in DNA: TGTGCCAGCACCCCCTCCGGGGCCAACGTCCTGACTTTC.

The chain carries TRBV12-1 and TRBJ2-1; TRBD2, the table's D call, lacks a check against the DNA. TRBV12-1 is labeled a pseudogene. The CDR3 extends over 15 amino acids. The CDR3 loop reads CASSTARLGVDEQFF. In DNA, the CDR3 is TGTGCCAGCAGCACCGCCCGACTAGGTGTCGATGAGCAGTTCTTC.

This chain uses TRBV19 with TRBJ1-1; D might be TRBD1 (6 bases). Trimming took off 5 bases at V and 0 bases at J, with 10 bases between the two ends. The CDR3 extends over 14 amino acids. Looked up from germline, CDR1 is LNHDA and CDR2 is SQIVND (reference sequence). The CDR3 DNA reads TGTGCCAGTAGTCTCAGGGGCCTGAACACTGAAGCTTTCTTT. Translation gives CASSLRGLNTEAFF.